These 27 T cell receptor beta chains were sequenced from one sample in a study of T cell responses to AZD1222 COVID-19 vaccine. Repertoires were generated with immunoSEQ multiplex PCR, while TCRdb's copy carries only in-frame clones and drops some. The sample lists fewer than 100,000 clones; approximately 94% were seen once. This specimen was peripheral blood, taken on day 0 of AZD1222 vaccination. These receptors originate from an adult in good health.

The chain is built from TRBV11-2 and TRBJ1-1, with D perhaps TRBD1 (6 bases). CDR3 length: 14 residues. V lost 2 bases to trimming and J lost 0 bases, with 7 bases between them. Germline V gene data show CDR1 as SGHAT and CDR2 as FQNNGV. The DNA for the CDR3 is TGTGCCAGCAGCTTAAGGGACATGAACACTGAAGCTTTCTTT. It specifies CASSLRDMNTEAFF.

CDR3 in DNA: TGTGCTAGTGGTACCACAGGGGAGACCGGGGAGCTGTTTTTT. Protein product: CASGTTGETGELFF. J is TRBJ2-2 and V is TRBV12-5, with 7 bases aligning to TRBD1. V lost 5 bases to trimming and J lost 5 bases; unmatched junction nucleotides: 5. Germline V gene data show CDR1 as LGHNT and CDR2 as FRNRAP. This CDR3 is built from 14 residues.

This rearrangement joins TRBV29-1 to TRBJ1-4; tentative D call: TRBD1 (5 bases). In germline, CDR1 is SQVTM, CDR2 ANQGSEA. This CDR3 comprises 14 residues. The ends were cut back, 5 bases at V and 0 bases at J, with 10 bases in the middle. This CDR3 reads CSVTDRATNEKLFF. DNA of the CDR3: TGCAGCGTTACCGACAGAGCAACTAATGAAAAACTGTTTTTT.

This chain joins TRBV20-1 and TRBJ2-1; D is undetermined. CDR3 length: 11 amino acids. With 6 bases removed from V and 9 bases from J, the gap between germline ends came to 12 bases. CDR1 is DFQATT and CDR2 is SNEGSKA in the germline V gene (reference sequence). CDR3 bases: TGCAGTGCCCCCCGTGCGCGTGAGCAGTTCTTC. The encoded protein is CSAPRAREQFF.

The chain links TRBV4-1 to TRBJ1-1; 8 nucleotides match TRBD1. V lost 4 bases to trimming and J lost 0 bases; unmatched junction nucleotides: 4. The CDR3 is 15 residues long. Per germline, CDR1 MGHRA and CDR2 YSYEKL. The CDR3 spells CASSPGGQLNTEAFF. The CDR3 coding sequence is TGCGCCAGCAGCCCAGGGGGCCAGTTGAACACTGAAGCTTTCTTT.

The chain uses TRBV4-2 and TRBJ1-4, with D perhaps TRBD1 (5 bases). Trimming took 2 bases from V and 13 from J, leaving 17 bases between them. The CDR3 is 14 residues long. Germline CDR1 LGHNA, CDR2 YNFKEQ. The CDR3 sequence is CASSQRDQAEGLFF. The CDR3 DNA follows: TGTGCCAGCAGCCAAAGGGACCAGGCCGAAGGACTGTTTTTT.

The V and J genes are TRBV19 and TRBJ2-3; 7 nucleotides agree with TRBD1. Per the germline V gene, CDR1 is LNHDA and CDR2 is SQIVND (reference sequence). V was pared by 2 bases and J by 1 base, with 3 bases of the junction left unmatched. This CDR3 is 15 amino acids long. The CDR3 region is CASSILQGGTDTQYF. The CDR3, as DNA: TGTGCCAGTAGTATACTTCAGGGGGGCACAGATACGCAGTATTTT.

This clone was picked up one time. V usage is TRBV28 and J usage is TRBJ2-7; D not certain. This CDR3 comprises 14 residues. The V end lost 5 bases, the J end lost 2 bases, and 13 bases lay between the germline ends. The V gene's germline CDR1 is MDHEN and CDR2 SYDVKM. The CDR3 reads CASSPPRAPYEQYF. The CDR3 DNA sequence: TGTGCCAGCAGTCCCCCCCGGGCCCCCTACGAGCAGTACTTC.

This rearrangement joins TRBV5-8 to TRBJ1-4; D gene unclear. This CDR3 is 12 amino acids long. Germline CDR1 reads SGHTS; CDR2 reads YDEGEE. V dropped 4 bases and J dropped 8 bases, with 9 bases sitting between them. CDR3 coding DNA: TGTGCCAGCAGCCAAGCAGGCGAAAAACTGTTTTTT. Its translation: CASSQAGEKLFF.

This sequence joins TRBV27 and TRBJ1-3; D is unclear. Trimming cost V 6 bases and J 2 bases, with 11 bases left between them. This CDR3 spans 14 amino acids. Germline lookup yields CDR1 MNHEY and CDR2 SMNVEV (reference sequence). The CDR3 sequence: CASSPRGTGNTIYF. Written as DNA, the CDR3 is TGTGCCAGCAGCCCCCGAGGGACTGGAAACACCATATATTTT.

V gene TRBV2 combines with J gene TRBJ1-4, with a tentative D call TRBD1 (5 bases). Trimming stripped 8 bases from V and 12 bases from J, with 13 bases between. Germline lookup yields CDR1 SNHLY and CDR2 FYNNEI. This CDR3 is 11 amino acids long. The CDR3 region is CASDGGTELFF. In DNA, the CDR3 is TGTGCCAGCGATGGAGGGACGGAACTGTTTTTT.

This rearrangement joins TRBV14 to TRBJ2-1; perhaps TRBD2 as D (6 bases). Trimming cost V 5 bases and J 3 bases, with 14 bases left between them. The CDR3 sequence is 15 residues long. CDR1 is SGHDN, CDR2 FVKESK, per germline. This CDR3 reads CASSGGGTHYNEQFF. The DNA of the CDR3 is TGTGCCAGCAGCGGCGGCGGGACCCACTACAATGAGCAGTTCTTC.

The CDR3 loop reads CASSLGDWEKLFF. The CDR3 nucleotides read TGTGCCAGCAGTTTGGGGGATTGGGAAAAACTGTTTTTT. The chain uses TRBV6-6 and TRBJ1-4, with D maybe TRBD1 (5 bases). CDR1 is MNHNY, CDR2 SVGAGI, per germline (reference sequence). With 4 bases removed from V and 8 bases from J, the gap between germline ends came to 11 bases. The CDR3 totals 13 residues.

The V gene is TRBV5-6, the J gene TRBJ2-5; 9 nucleotides line up with TRBD1. V dropped 4 bases and J dropped 0; count of bases not matched to a gene: 13. This CDR3 region has 18 residues. Germline V gene sequence: CDR1 SGHDT, CDR2 YYEEEE. This chain's CDR3 is CASSLQGADNLYQETQYF. The CDR3 DNA is TGTGCCAGCAGCCTACAGGGGGCGGACAACCTATACCAAGAGACCCAGTACTTC.

This clone came up once. The rearrangement uses TRBV4-3 and TRBJ1-2; D is undetermined. Trimming left V 5 bases short and J 6 bases short, with 19 bases between. This CDR3 spans 15 amino acids. CDR1 is LGHNA, CDR2 YSLEER, per germline. The CDR3 spells CASSYGRAIGDGYTF. DNA of the CDR3: TGCGCCAGCAGCTACGGACGGGCAATTGGGGATGGCTACACCTTC.

The rearrangement joins TRBV13 to TRBJ2-2, with 8 nucleotides matching TRBD2. The length of the CDR3 is 15 residues. V trimming: 5 bases; J trimming: 6 bases; junction bases outside the gene matches: 8. The V gene's germline CDR1 is PRHDT and CDR2 FYEKMQ (reference sequence). CDR3 DNA sequence: TGTGCCAGCAGCCCAACAGCGGGAGTAGCCGGGGAGCTGTTTTTT. The encoded protein is CASSPTAGVAGELFF.

This clone was counted a single time. V gene TRBV19 combines with J gene TRBJ1-5, with D perhaps matching TRBD1 (6 bases). This CDR3 contains 13 residues. V dropped 6 bases and J dropped 6 bases, with 12 bases sitting between them. Per germline, CDR1 LNHDA and CDR2 SQIVND (reference sequence). The CDR3 DNA sequence: TGTGCCAGTAGCGAAAACAGGGTTCAGCCCCAGCATTTT. This codes for CASSENRVQPQHF.

V and J are TRBV12-3 or TRBV12-4 and TRBJ2-7; D is perhaps TRBD1 (6 bases). The CDR3 loop spans 11 amino acids. V was cut by 7 bases and J by 5 bases, with 9 bases left in between. CDR3 protein: CASTTGNEQYF. CDR3 bases: TGTGCCAGCACCACAGGGAACGAGCAGTACTTC.

This chain joins TRBV2 and TRBJ1-5; TRBD1 might be the D (5 bases). The V end was cut by 7 bases, the J end by 6 bases, with 16 bases between. The CDR3 has 14 amino acids. From germline, CDR1 is SNHLY and CDR2 FYNNEI. CDR3 DNA: TGTGCCAGCAAATGGGACGATTCACCTCAGCCCCAGCATTTT. The encoded protein is CASKWDDSPQPQHF.

In this sample, this clone turned up a few times. This chain uses TRBV5-8 with TRBJ1-5; 11 nucleotides align to TRBD1. Germline trimming cut 5 bases from V and 3 bases from J; bases unmatched to any gene: 7. The CDR3 has 16 residues. Germline lookup yields CDR1 SGHTS and CDR2 YDEGEE. The CDR3 is CASRQGTGGSNQPQHF. CDR3 DNA sequence: TGTGCCAGCAGACAGGGGACAGGGGGTTCCAATCAGCCCCAGCATTTT.

This clone was detected only once. V is TRBV27 and J is TRBJ2-1; TRBD1 matches at 9 bases. The CDR3 is 15 residues long. Germline V CDR1 and CDR2: MNHEY, SMNVEV (reference sequence). V lost 2 bases to trimming and J lost 6 bases; unmatched junction nucleotides: 5. CDR3 loop: CASSLEGQGLNEQFF. The CDR3 coding sequence is TGTGCCAGCAGTTTAGAGGGACAGGGACTCAATGAGCAGTTCTTC.

The chain links TRBV9 to TRBJ1-2; D is ambiguous. The germline CDR1 and CDR2 sequences are SGDLS and YYNGEE. V was clipped by 5 bases and J by 6 bases, with 14 bases between them. The CDR3 runs 13 residues. The CDR3 is CASSPAEGNGYTF. The CDR3, as DNA: TGTGCCAGCAGTCCCGCAGAGGGTAATGGCTACACCTTC.

The chain uses TRBV4-1 and TRBJ2-1; 10 positions match TRBD2. V lost 0 bases, J lost 7 bases, and 6 bases stayed unmatched. This CDR3 region has 16 residues. CDR1 and CDR2 from the germline V gene are MGHRA and YSYEKL. The CDR3: CASSQDLSGGANEQFF. CDR3 DNA: TGCGCCAGCAGCCAAGATCTCAGCGGGGGGGCAAATGAGCAGTTCTTC.

This chain links TRBV30 with TRBJ1-2, with 7 positions matching TRBD1. The trim removed 1 base at V and 7 bases at J, leaving 12 bases unmatched. The CDR3 sequence is 15 residues long. CDR1 is GTSNPN and CDR2 is SVGIG in the germline V gene (reference sequence). This CDR3 reads CAWSEDRPTTGGYTF. In DNA form, the CDR3 reads TGTGCCTGGAGTGAGGACAGGCCCACGACGGGTGGCTACACCTTC.

The rearrangement uses TRBV5-4 and TRBJ2-1; 10 bases match TRBD2. Germline trimming cut 2 bases from V and 7 bases from J; bases unmatched to any gene: 9. The CDR3 is 16 residues long. From germline, CDR1 is SGHNT and CDR2 YYREEE (reference sequence). The CDR3 region is CASSLPSGGAWNEQFF. The CDR3 DNA reads TGTGCCAGCAGCTTACCAAGCGGGGGGGCCTGGAATGAGCAGTTCTTC.

This clone was counted between two and nine times. J is TRBJ1-5 and V is TRBV2; TRBD1 matches 7 bases. Germline V gives CDR1 SNHLY, CDR2 FYNNEI. This CDR3 contains 14 residues. J was trimmed by 4 bases and V by 6 bases; bases with no gene match: 6. The CDR3 bases are TGTGCCAGCAGGGGAGCCAGGGGGAATCAGCCCCAGCATTTT. This gives the protein CASRGARGNQPQHF.

This chain connects TRBV4-1 to TRBJ2-3; D is unclear. The ends were cut back, 4 bases at V and 1 base at J, with 6 bases in the middle. The germline V gene encodes CDR1 MGHRA and CDR2 YSYEKL. This CDR3 contains 13 residues. DNA for the CDR3: TGCGCCAGCAGCCGTCTCGGCACAGATACGCAGTATTTT. Amino acids: CASSRLGTDTQYF.